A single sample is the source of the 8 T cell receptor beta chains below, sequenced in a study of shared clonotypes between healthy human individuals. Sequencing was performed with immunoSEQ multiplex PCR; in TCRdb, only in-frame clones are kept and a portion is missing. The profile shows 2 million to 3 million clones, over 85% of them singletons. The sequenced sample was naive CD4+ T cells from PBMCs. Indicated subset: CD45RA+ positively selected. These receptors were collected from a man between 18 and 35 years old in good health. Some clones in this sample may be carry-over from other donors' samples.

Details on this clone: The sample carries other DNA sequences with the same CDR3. CDR3 sequence: CASSVVSNTGELFF. Here the CDR3 DNA reads TGTGCCAGCAGCGTAGTAAGTAACACCGGGGAGCTGTTTTTT. The chain couples TRBV9 to TRBJ2-2, with D unclear. The CDR3 length is 14 residues. The germline V gene encodes CDR1 SGDLS and CDR2 YYNGEE. V dropped 0 bases and J dropped 2 bases, with 5 bases sitting between them.

The CDR3 DNA is TGTGCCAGCAGTCCCGGACTAGCGGGAGGAGGTGAGCAGTTCTTC. Its protein product is CASSPGLAGGGEQFF. This chain joins TRBV28 and TRBJ2-1; 14 nucleotides match TRBD2. The CDR3 has 15 amino acids. V shed 5 bases and J 9 bases; nucleotides not matched to a gene: 6. The V gene's germline CDR1 is MDHEN and CDR2 SYDVKM.

The CDR3 here is CASSYWGKRGNQPQHF. In nucleotides, the CDR3 is TGTGCCAGCAGTTATTGGGGTAAAAGGGGCAATCAGCCCCAGCATTTT. The rearrangement joins TRBV28 to TRBJ1-5; D unclear. V was cut by 4 bases and J by 2 bases, with 15 bases left in between. Germline V lookup: CDR1 MDHEN, CDR2 SYDVKM. The CDR3 length is 16 residues.

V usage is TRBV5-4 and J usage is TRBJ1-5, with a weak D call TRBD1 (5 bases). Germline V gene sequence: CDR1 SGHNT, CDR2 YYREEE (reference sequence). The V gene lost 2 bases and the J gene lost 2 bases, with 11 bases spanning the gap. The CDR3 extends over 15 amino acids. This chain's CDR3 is CASSLSGSGNQPQHF. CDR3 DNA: TGTGCCAGCAGCTTATCAGGGTCTGGCAATCAGCCCCAGCATTTT.

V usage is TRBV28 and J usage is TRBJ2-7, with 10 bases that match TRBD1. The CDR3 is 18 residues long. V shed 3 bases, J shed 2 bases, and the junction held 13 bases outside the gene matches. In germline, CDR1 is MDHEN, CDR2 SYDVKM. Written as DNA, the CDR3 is TGTGCCAGCAGTTTTGACAGGGGGCGAGTTGGGTCACCCTACGAGCAGTACTTC. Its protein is CASSFDRGRVGSPYEQYF.

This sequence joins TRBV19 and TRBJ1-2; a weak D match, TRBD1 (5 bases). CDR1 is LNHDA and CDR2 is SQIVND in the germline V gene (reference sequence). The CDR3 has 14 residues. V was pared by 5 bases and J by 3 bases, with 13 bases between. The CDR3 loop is CASSPGGTDYGYTF. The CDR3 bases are TGTGCCAGTAGTCCCGGAGGGACTGACTATGGCTACACCTTC.

As DNA, the CDR3 is TGTGCCAGCAGTTCCGGTCGTGGCGGCGGGGGAGGAGATACGCAGTATTTT. It encodes CASSSGRGGGGGDTQYF. This chain uses TRBV2 with TRBJ2-3, with 7 bases lining up with TRBD2. Germline V gene lookup returns CDR1 SNHLY and CDR2 FYNNEI. After removal of 5 bases from V and 5 bases from J, the junction contained 16 bases not matched to a gene. The length of the CDR3 is 17 residues.

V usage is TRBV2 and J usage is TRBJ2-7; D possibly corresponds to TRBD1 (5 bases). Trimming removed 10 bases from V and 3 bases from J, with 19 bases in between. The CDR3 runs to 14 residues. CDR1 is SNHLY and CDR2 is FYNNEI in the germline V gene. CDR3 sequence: CATLSWQDNYEQYF. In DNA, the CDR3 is TGTGCCACCCTATCATGGCAGGACAACTACGAGCAGTACTTC.